Following are 28 T cell receptor beta chains from one sample sequenced in a study of blood T cells in healthy people across ages (dated by TCRdb to between 2015 and 2017). The method was 5' RACE. Data came from an Illumina HiSeq 2500. A second PCR of roughly 6 to 11 cycles was run with a J-beta primer mix and a sample-barcoded 5' primer. The public sequencing data were trimmed at Q25 with fastp and processed into clonotypes with MiXCR by TCRdb, which kept only in-frame beta chains. Identical CDR3 proteins give one entry, which carries the most common genes and DNA. Here the sample has about 780,000 distinct CDR3 sequences; about half occur a single time. Of the sample, 15% to 20% falls within the top ten clones. The sample comprised blood. The receptors derive from a man older than 75 in good health.

Written as DNA, the CDR3 is TGCGCCAGCAGCTCCGAGATGGGAAACGGCGAAAAACTGTTTTTT. It encodes CASSSEMGNGEKLFF. The chain carries TRBV5-1 and TRBJ1-4; D call uncertain. This CDR3 has 15 amino acids. Trimming removed 3 bases at V and 8 bases at J, with 17 bases between. CDR1 is SGHRS and CDR2 is YFSETQ in the germline V gene. Variable domain in full (rest from reference TRBV5-1 and TRBJ1-4): KAGVTQTPRYLIKTRGQQVTLSCSPISGHRSVSWYQQTPGQGLQFLFEYFSETQRNKGNFPGRFSGRQFSNSRSEMNVSTLELGDSALYLCASSSEMGNGEKLFFGSGTQLSVL.

This clonotype was counted a few times. The rearrangement links TRBV29-1 to TRBJ2-6, with 10 bases that match TRBD1. The germline V gene has CDR1 SQVTM and CDR2 ANQGSEA. The CDR3 is 18 amino acids. V gave up 2 bases and J gave up 1 base; unmatched junction bases: 8. The CDR3, as DNA: TGCAGCGTTGAAAGCCGGGACAGGGGTAGTTCTGGGGCCAACGTCCTGACTTTC. Translation gives CSVESRDRGSSGANVLTF.

The chain uses TRBV28 and TRBJ2-3; 8 nucleotides align to TRBD2. After removal of 2 bases from V and 4 bases from J, the junction contained 8 bases not matched to a gene. CDR3 size: 16 residues. The germline V gene encodes CDR1 MDHEN and CDR2 SYDVKM. CDR3 loop: CASSLEVAGGPDTQYF. The CDR3 coding sequence is TGTGCCAGCAGTTTAGAGGTGGCGGGAGGTCCAGATACGCAGTATTTT.

On this clonotype: The junction shows a germline mismatch at one end, possibly a read error. The chain couples TRBV5-1 to TRBJ2-2; 8 nucleotides match TRBD2. The CDR3 sequence is 15 residues long. In germline, CDR1 is SGHRS, CDR2 YFSETQ. CDR3 bases: TGCGCCAGCAGAAGGGGACTAGGTTACACCGGGGGGCTGTTTTTT. Translation: CASRRGLGYTGGLFF.

CDR3 in DNA: TGTGCCCCTATACGGACTAGCGTAGCCAAAAACATTCAGTACTTC. Protein sequence: CAPIRTSVAKNIQYF. The chain combines TRBV10-3 with TRBJ2-4, with 9 nucleotides matching TRBD2. This CDR3 region has 15 residues. CDR1 is ENHRY and CDR2 is SYGVKD in the germline V gene. The junction had 8 bases not matched to a gene; V was cut back by 11 bases and J by 0 bases.

This clonotype was counted only a few times. This chain links TRBV28 with TRBJ2-5; no clear D gene. Trimming took 2 bases from V and 3 from J, leaving 13 bases between them. Germline V gene lookup returns CDR1 MDHEN and CDR2 SYDVKM. The CDR3 spans 15 residues. CDR3 nucleotides: TGTGCCAGCAGTTTAACCGGGTTAGAGAAAGAGACCCAGTACTTC. Translating it yields CASSLTGLEKETQYF.

The chain recombines TRBV21-1 with TRBJ2-5; the table's TRBD2 call for D was not verified on the DNA. TRBV21-1 is labeled a pseudogene. The CDR3 is 15 residues long. CDR3 nucleotides: TGTGCCAGCAGCAAAGTCACTAGCGGGAGACATGAGCAGTACTTC. Protein sequence: CASSKVTSGRHEQYF.

This clonotype has only a few counts. CDR3 in amino acids: CAISESSGSKGEQYF. CDR3 coding DNA: TGTGCCATCAGTGAGTCGTCAGGGTCTAAAGGCGAGCAGTACTTC. The chain uses TRBV10-3 and TRBJ2-7; a weak D match, TRBD1 (5 bases). Germline V lookup: CDR1 ENHRY, CDR2 SYGVKD. Trimming removed 0 bases from V and 6 bases from J, with 15 bases in between. CDR3 size: 15 residues.

V and J are TRBV11-2 and TRBJ2-1; 7 nucleotides match TRBD1. With 4 bases clipped from V and 0 bases from J, the junction kept 15 bases outside the gene matches. This CDR3 contains 19 residues. CDR1 and CDR2 (germline): SGHAT, FQNNGV. CDR3 amino acids: CASSSSVGQLESSYNEQFF. The CDR3 DNA reads TGTGCCAGCAGCTCCTCGGTGGGACAGCTAGAAAGCTCCTACAATGAGCAGTTCTTC.

This clonotype showed up just a few times. The chain recombines TRBV20-1 with TRBJ1-6, with TRBD1 identical over 10 bases. V shed 6 bases, J shed 13 bases, and the junction held 9 bases outside the gene matches. The length of the CDR3 is 13 residues. The germline V gene has CDR1 DFQATT and CDR2 SNEGSKA (reference sequence). The CDR3 reads CSAIGQGVDPLHF. CDR3 DNA sequence: TGCAGTGCCATCGGACAGGGGGTGGACCCCCTCCACTTT.

This clonotype was seen only a few times. This chain links TRBV5-1 with TRBJ2-2, with 8 bases identical to TRBD2. The CDR3 extends over 17 amino acids. V lost 8 bases to trimming and J lost 4 bases; unmatched junction nucleotides: 16. The germline CDR1 and CDR2 sequences are SGHRS and YFSETQ. The CDR3 here is CASQSLPGGPATGELFF. CDR3 nucleotide sequence: TGCGCCAGTCAGTCTCTCCCGGGAGGGCCGGCCACCGGGGAGCTGTTTTTT.

The chain is built from TRBV25-1 and TRBJ1-2; 7 bases match TRBD1. V was clipped by 1 base and J by 1 base; unmatched bases: 3. CDR1 and CDR2 (germline): MGHDK, SYGVNS. The CDR3 is 15 residues long. In DNA, the CDR3 is TGTGCCAGCAGTGAATTATACAGGGGTAACTATGGCTACACCTTC. It specifies CASSELYRGNYGYTF.

The chain links TRBV4-1 to TRBJ1-2; no firm D call. The V gene's germline CDR1 is MGHRA and CDR2 YSYEKL. With 0 bases removed from V and 3 bases from J, the gap between germline ends came to 5 bases. CDR3 size: 13 residues. The CDR3 region is CASSQDPYYGYTF. Written as DNA, the CDR3 is TGCGCCAGCAGCCAAGATCCATACTATGGCTACACCTTC.

The CDR3: CSARSRREGPWDEQYF. In nucleotides, the CDR3 is TGCAGTGCTAGATCCAGGAGGGAGGGCCCCTGGGATGAGCAGTACTTC. This chain links TRBV20-1 with TRBJ2-1; 7 bases line up with TRBD2. The last part of the DNA fits TRBJ2-7 better; the J call may be wrong. The CDR3 has 16 residues. The germline V gene has CDR1 DFQATT and CDR2 SNEGSKA (reference sequence).

This clonotype was seen a few times. V and J are TRBV7-9 and TRBJ2-1; 8 bases match TRBD2. After removal of 1 base from V and 6 bases from J, the junction contained 17 bases not matched to a gene. The V gene's germline CDR1 is SEHNR and CDR2 FQNEAQ (reference sequence). This CDR3 is 19 amino acids long. The CDR3 here is CASSLGGSGAGVWANEQFF. The CDR3 bases are TGTGCCAGCAGCTTAGGAGGTAGCGGAGCGGGAGTTTGGGCCAATGAGCAGTTCTTC.

This clonotype was recorded at least ten times. The chain carries TRBV12-3 or TRBV12-4 and TRBJ2-5; D might be TRBD2 (6 bases). Trimming stripped 7 bases from V and 3 bases from J, with 18 bases between. The CDR3 length is 15 residues. CDR3 amino acids: CASTLEGGVKETQYF. For the CDR3, the DNA is TGTGCCAGCACTCTGGAAGGCGGGGTTAAAGAGACCCAGTACTTC.

The chain has TRBV6-6 and TRBJ2-7; no clear D gene. Germline V gene data show CDR1 as MNHNY and CDR2 as SVGAGI (reference sequence). The CDR3 loop spans 13 amino acids. V was cut by 1 base and J by 1 base, with 5 bases left in between. The CDR3 region is CASSYYGSYEQYF. The CDR3 nucleotides are TGTGCCAGCAGTTACTACGGTTCCTACGAGCAGTACTTC.

This sequence joins TRBV28 and TRBJ1-5; a possible D gene is TRBD1 (5 bases). The CDR3 totals 14 residues. V lost 3 bases and J lost 3, with 9 bases in between. Germline V gives CDR1 MDHEN, CDR2 SYDVKM. The CDR3 sequence is CASSFQGFNQPQHF. For the CDR3, the DNA is TGTGCCAGCAGTTTTCAGGGTTTCAATCAGCCCCAGCATTTT. Full variable domain (rest looked up from reference TRBV28 and TRBJ1-5): DVKVTQSSRYLVKRTGEKVFLECVQDMDHENMFWYRQDPGLGLRLIYFSYDVKMKEKGDIPEGYSVSREKKERFSLILESASTNQTSMYLCASSFQGFNQPQHFGDGTRLSIL.

The genes are TRBV10-3 and TRBJ2-1, with D possibly being TRBD2 (6 bases). The CDR3 is made up of 15 amino acids. Per the germline V gene, CDR1 is ENHRY and CDR2 is SYGVKD. V was pared by 6 bases and J by 10 bases, with 22 bases between. CDR3 sequence: CAIRTMGPLGGEQFF. CDR3 DNA: TGTGCCATCAGGACGATGGGACCCCTCGGAGGGGAGCAGTTCTTC.

This clonotype was recorded at least ten times. The V gene is TRBV29-1, the J gene TRBJ2-1; TRBD2 is a possible D gene (5 bases). The CDR3 extends over 13 amino acids. The germline V gene encodes CDR1 SQVTM and CDR2 ANQGSEA. The V end lost 5 bases, the J end lost 5 bases, and 13 bases lay between the germline ends. The CDR3 loop reads CSVNLPEDNEQFF. CDR3 nucleotide sequence: TGCAGCGTTAACCTTCCGGAGGACAATGAGCAGTTCTTC.

This clonotype showed up many times. The gene calls are TRBV20-1 and TRBJ1-5; the match to TRBD1 covers 11 bases. V lost 6 bases, J lost 2 bases, and 12 bases stayed unmatched. The CDR3 length is 17 residues. The germline CDR1 and CDR2 sequences are DFQATT and SNEGSKA (reference sequence). The DNA of the CDR3 is TGCAGTGCCCTAGGACAGGGGGCTCCCAGTGGCAATCAGCCCCAGCATTTT. It codes for CSALGQGAPSGNQPQHF.

The chain employs TRBV20-1 and TRBJ2-3; 11 bases line up with TRBD2. The CDR3 extends over 15 amino acids. Germline V gene lookup returns CDR1 DFQATT and CDR2 SNEGSKA (reference sequence). The junction had 7 bases not matched to a gene; V was cut back by 3 bases and J by 5 bases. The CDR3 sequence is CSASKATSGVDTQYF. CDR3 nucleotides: TGCAGTGCTAGTAAGGCGACTAGCGGGGTAGATACGCAGTATTTT.

The rearrangement links TRBV7-2 to TRBJ2-7, with 11 bases identical to TRBD2. The length of the CDR3 is 14 residues. V was clipped by 6 bases and J by 7 bases; unmatched bases: 8. The V gene's germline CDR1 is SGHTA and CDR2 FQGNSA. The CDR3 reads CASSTSGSKGEQYF. The DNA for the CDR3 is TGTGCCAGCAGTACTAGCGGGAGTAAAGGTGAGCAGTACTTC.

V usage is TRBV28 and J usage is TRBJ2-7, with D maybe TRBD1 (5 bases). CDR1 MDHEN and CDR2 SYDVKM come from the germline V gene. This CDR3 is built from 14 residues. The ends were cut back, 7 bases at V and 1 base at J, with 14 bases in the middle. The CDR3 sequence: CASNLLQGSYEQYF. The CDR3 DNA reads TGTGCCAGCAATCTCCTCCAGGGATCCTACGAGCAGTACTTC.

V is TRBV20-1 and J is TRBJ2-1; 9 bases are a match to TRBD2. Germline V lookup: CDR1 DFQATT, CDR2 SNEGSKA (reference sequence). The CDR3 covers 14 residues. Unmatched junction bases numbered 7, after V lost 6 bases and J lost 4 bases. The CDR3 spells CSAGITSGYNEQFF. The CDR3 coding sequence is TGCAGTGCCGGGATAACTAGCGGGTACAATGAGCAGTTCTTC.

This clonotype was seen ten or more times. The chain recombines TRBV29-1 with TRBJ2-7; perhaps TRBD2 as D (6 bases). The V gene's germline CDR1 is SQVTM and CDR2 ANQGSEA. The CDR3 has 15 residues. Trimming pared 3 bases from V and 2 bases from J, leaving 17 bases between. The CDR3 sequence: CSVEGGGKGTYEQYF. CDR3 in DNA: TGCAGCGTTGAGGGAGGTGGGAAGGGGACCTACGAGCAGTACTTC.

The chain joins TRBV9 to TRBJ2-1, with TRBD2 matching 8 bases. From germline, CDR1 is SGDLS and CDR2 YYNGEE. The length of the CDR3 is 15 residues. J lost 10 bases, V lost 3 bases, and 12 bases had no gene match. In DNA form, the CDR3 reads TGTGCCAGCAGCGCTCGACGAGCGGGAGTTGAAGAGCAGTTCTTC. Protein sequence: CASSARRAGVEEQFF.

V and J are TRBV3-1 and TRBJ1-2; D is perhaps TRBD1 (6 bases). This CDR3 region has 13 residues. Deletions cut 3 bases from V and 5 bases from J, with 10 bases between. Germline V gives CDR1 LGHDT, CDR2 YNNKEL (reference sequence). The CDR3 is CASSQTQGYGYTF. DNA for the CDR3: TGTGCCAGCAGCCAGACACAGGGATATGGCTACACCTTC. Together with reference TRBV3-1 and TRBJ1-2, the CDR3 gives the full variable domain: DTAVSQTPKYLVTQMGNDKSIKCEQNLGHDTMYWYKQDSKKFLKIMFSYNNKELIINETVPNRFSPKSPDKAHLNLHINSLELGDSAVYFCASSQTQGYGYTFGSGTRLTVV.